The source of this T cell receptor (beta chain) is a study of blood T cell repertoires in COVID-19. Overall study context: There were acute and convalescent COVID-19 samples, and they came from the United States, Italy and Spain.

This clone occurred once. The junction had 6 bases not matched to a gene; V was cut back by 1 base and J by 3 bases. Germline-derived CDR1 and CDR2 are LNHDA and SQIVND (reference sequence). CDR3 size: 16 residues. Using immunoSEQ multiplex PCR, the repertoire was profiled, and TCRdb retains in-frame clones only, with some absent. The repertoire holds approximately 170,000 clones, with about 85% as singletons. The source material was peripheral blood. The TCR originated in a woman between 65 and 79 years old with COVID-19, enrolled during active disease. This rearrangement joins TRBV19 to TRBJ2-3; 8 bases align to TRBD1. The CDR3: CASSIGGTGKTDTQYF. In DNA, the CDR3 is TGTGCCAGTAGTATAGGGGGGACAGGAAAGACAGATACGCAGTATTTT. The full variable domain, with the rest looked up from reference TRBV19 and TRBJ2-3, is DGGITQSPKYLFRKEGQNVTLSCEQNLNHDAMYWYRQDPGQGLRLIYYSQIVNDFQKGDIAEGYSVSREKKESFPLTVTSAQKNPTAFYLCASSIGGTGKTDTQYFGPGTRLTVL.